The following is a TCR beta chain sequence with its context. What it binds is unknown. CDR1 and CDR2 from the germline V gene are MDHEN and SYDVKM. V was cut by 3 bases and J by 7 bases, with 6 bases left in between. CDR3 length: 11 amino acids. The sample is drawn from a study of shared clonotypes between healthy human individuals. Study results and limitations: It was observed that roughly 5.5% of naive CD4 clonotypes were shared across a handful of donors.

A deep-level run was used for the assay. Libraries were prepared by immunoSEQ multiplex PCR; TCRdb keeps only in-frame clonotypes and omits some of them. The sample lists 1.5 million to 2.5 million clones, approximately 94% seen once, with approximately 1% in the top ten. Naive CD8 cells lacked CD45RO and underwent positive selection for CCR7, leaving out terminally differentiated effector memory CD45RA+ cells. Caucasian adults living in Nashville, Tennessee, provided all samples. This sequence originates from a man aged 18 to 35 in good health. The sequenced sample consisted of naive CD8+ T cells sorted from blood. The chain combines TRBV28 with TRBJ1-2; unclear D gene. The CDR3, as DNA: TGTGCCAGCAGTTTTCAGGCTGGCTACACCTTC. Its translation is CASSFQAGYTF.